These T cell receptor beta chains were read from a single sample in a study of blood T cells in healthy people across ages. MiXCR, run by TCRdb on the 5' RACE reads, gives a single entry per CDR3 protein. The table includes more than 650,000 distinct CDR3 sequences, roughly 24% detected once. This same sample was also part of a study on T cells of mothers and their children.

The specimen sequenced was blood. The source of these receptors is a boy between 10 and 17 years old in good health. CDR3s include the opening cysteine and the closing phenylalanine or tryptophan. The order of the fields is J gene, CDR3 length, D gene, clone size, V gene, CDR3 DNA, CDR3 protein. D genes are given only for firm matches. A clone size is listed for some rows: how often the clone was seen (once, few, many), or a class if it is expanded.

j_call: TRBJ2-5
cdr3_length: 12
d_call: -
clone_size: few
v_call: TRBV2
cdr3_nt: TGTGCCATCCGGGACTCACAAGAGACCCAGTACTTC
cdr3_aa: CAIRDSQETQYF

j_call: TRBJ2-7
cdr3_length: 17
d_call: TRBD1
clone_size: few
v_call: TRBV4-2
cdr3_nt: TGTGCCAGCAGCCCACCTCGGGACAGGGATACGGGCTACGAGCAGTACTTC
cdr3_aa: CASSPPRDRDTGYEQYF

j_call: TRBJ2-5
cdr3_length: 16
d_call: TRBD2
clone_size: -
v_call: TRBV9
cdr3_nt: TGTACCAGCAGCGTAGGTCTAGCGGGGGGGCAAGAGACCCAGTACTTC
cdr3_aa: CTSSVGLAGGQETQYF

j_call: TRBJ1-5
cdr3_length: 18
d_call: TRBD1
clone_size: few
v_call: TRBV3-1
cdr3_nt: TGTGCCAGCAGCCAGGGGACAGGGCTATCATATAGCAATCAGCCCCAGCATTTT
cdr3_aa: CASSQGTGLSYSNQPQHF

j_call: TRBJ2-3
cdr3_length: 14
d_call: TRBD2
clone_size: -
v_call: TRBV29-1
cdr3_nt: TGCAGCGTGGTACTAGCGGGGGGCACAGATACGCAGTATTTT
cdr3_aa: CSVVLAGGTDTQYF

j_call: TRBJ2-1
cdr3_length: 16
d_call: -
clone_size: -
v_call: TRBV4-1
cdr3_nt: TGCGCCAGCAGCCAAGATGGCGGGGCCTCCTACAATGGGCAGTTCTTC
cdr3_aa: CASSQDGGASYNGQFF

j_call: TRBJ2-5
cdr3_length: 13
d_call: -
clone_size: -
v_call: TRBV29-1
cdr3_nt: TGTAGCGTCGTACTAGCAACCCAAGAGACCCAGTACTTC
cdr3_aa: CSVVLATQETQYF

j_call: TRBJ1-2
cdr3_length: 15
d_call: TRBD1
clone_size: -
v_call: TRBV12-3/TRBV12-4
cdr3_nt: TGTGCCAGCAGTTTAGCGGACAGGGGCAGCTATGGCTACACCTTC
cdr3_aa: CASSLADRGSYGYTF

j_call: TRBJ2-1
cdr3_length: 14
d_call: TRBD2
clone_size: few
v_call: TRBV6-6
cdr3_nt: TGTGCCACCGGGAGGGGGTCCCACTCCTACGAGCAGTACTTT
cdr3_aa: CATGRGSHSYEQYF

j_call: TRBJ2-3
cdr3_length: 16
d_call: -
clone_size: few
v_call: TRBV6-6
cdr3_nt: TGTGCCAGCAGTTACAGGGGCGGGGGCGGGATAGATACGCAGTATTTT
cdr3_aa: CASSYRGGGGIDTQYF

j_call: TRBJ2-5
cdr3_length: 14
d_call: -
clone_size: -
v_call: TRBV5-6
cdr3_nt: TGTGCCAGCAGCTTCCGGACTGGTCAAGAGACCCAGTACTTC
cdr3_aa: CASSFRTGQETQYF

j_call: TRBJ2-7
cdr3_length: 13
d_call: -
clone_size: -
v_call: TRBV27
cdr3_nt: TGTGCCAGCAGTTTTTCCGAGGGCTACGAGCAGTACTTC
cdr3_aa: CASSFSEGYEQYF

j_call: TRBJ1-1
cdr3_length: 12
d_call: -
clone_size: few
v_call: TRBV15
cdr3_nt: TGTGCCACCAGCACTAGTCACACCGAAGCTTTCTTT
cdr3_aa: CATSTSHTEAFF

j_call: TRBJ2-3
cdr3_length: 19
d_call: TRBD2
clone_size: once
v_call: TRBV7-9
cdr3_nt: TGTGCCAGCAGCGAAACCGGGACTAGCGGGACCGGAGCAGCAGATACGCAGTATTTT
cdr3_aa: CASSETGTSGTGAADTQYF

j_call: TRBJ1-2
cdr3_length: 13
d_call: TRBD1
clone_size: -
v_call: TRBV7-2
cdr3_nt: TGTGCCAGCAGCACGCCAGGGGGCCGTGGCTACACCTTC
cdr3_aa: CASSTPGGRGYTF

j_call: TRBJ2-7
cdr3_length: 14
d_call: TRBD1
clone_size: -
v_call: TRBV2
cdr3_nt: TGTGCCAGCAGCAAGACAGGGAGCTCCTACGAGCAGTACTTC
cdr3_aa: CASSKTGSSYEQYF

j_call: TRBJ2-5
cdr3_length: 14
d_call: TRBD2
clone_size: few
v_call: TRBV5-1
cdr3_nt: TGCGCCAGCAGCTCCACTAGCGGGACAGAGACCCAGTACTTC
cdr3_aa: CASSSTSGTETQYF

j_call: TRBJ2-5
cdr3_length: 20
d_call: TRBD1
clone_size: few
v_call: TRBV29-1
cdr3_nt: TGCAGCGTCACATGGGGGATCGGCGGGGACAGGGATATCCCCAAAGAGACCCAGTACTTC
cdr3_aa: CSVTWGIGGDRDIPKETQYF

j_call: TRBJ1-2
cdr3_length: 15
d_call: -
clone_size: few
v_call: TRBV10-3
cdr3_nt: TGTGCCATCAGATCGAAAAGGGAGGATAACTATGGCTACACCTTC
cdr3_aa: CAIRSKREDNYGYTF

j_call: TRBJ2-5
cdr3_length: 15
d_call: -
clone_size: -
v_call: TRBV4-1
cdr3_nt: TGCGCCAGCAGCCAAGAGACCCGGGTCCGAGAGACCCAGTACTTC
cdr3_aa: CASSQETRVRETQYF

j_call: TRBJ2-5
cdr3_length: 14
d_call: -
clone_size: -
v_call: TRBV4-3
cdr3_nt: TGCGCCAGCAGCCAAGTTAGGACACAGGAGACCCAGTACTTC
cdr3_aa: CASSQVRTQETQYF

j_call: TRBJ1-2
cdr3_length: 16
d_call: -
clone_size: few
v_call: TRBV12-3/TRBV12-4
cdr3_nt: TGTGCCAGCAGTTTAGATTGGGGATATGAGAGCTATGGCTACACCTTC
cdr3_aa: CASSLDWGYESYGYTF

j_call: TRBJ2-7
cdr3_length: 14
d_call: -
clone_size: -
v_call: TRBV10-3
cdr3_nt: TGTGCCACCCGCCCGGCGGAAAACTCCTACGAGCAGTACTTC
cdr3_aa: CATRPAENSYEQYF

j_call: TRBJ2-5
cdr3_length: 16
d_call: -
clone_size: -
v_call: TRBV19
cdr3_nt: TGTGCCAGTAGTATAGTCCCAGGGGCCCGTCAAGAGACCCAGTACTTC
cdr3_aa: CASSIVPGARQETQYF

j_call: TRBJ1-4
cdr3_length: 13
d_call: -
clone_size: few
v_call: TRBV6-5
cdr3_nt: TGTGCCAGCAGCCCCAACCTAAATGGAAAACTGTTTTTT
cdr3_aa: CASSPNLNGKLFF

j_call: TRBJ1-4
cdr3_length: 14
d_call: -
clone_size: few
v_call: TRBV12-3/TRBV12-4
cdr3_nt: TGTGCCAGCAGTCGGACAGTCGCGAATGAAAAACTGTTTTTT
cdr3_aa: CASSRTVANEKLFF

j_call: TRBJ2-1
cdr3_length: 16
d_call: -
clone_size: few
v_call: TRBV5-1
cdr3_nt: TGCGCCAGCAGCCTCGGAGGGCCTACCTCTTACAATGAGCAGTTCTTC
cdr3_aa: CASSLGGPTSYNEQFF

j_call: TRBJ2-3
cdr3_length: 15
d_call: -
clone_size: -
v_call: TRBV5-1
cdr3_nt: TGCGCCAGCAAGGAGAGTTACAGCTCCACAGATACGCAGTATTTT
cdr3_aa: CASKESYSSTDTQYF

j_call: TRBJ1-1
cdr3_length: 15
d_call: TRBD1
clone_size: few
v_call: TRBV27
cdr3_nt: TGTGCCAGCAGTGCCGTACCGGGACAGGGGCTCGCAGCTTTCTTT
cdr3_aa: CASSAVPGQGLAAFF

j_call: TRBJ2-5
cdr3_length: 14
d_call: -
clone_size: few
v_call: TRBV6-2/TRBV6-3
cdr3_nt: TGTGCCAGCAGTTCTACGCTGGGGGAAGAGACCCAGTACTTC
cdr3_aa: CASSSTLGEETQYF

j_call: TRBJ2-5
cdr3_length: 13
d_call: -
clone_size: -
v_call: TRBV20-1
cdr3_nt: TGCAGTGCACCCTCCCGGTTGAAGGAGACCCAGTACTTC
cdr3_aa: CSAPSRLKETQYF

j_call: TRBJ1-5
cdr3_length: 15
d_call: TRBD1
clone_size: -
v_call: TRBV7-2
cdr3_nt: TGTGCCAGCAGCTTAGAGACAGGGTCCGTAGGGCCCCAGCATTTT
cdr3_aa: CASSLETGSVGPQHF

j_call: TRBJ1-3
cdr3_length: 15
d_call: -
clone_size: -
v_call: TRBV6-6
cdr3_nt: TGTGCCAGCAGTCAGGGGTCTCGGTGGGGCAACACCATATATTTT
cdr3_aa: CASSQGSRWGNTIYF

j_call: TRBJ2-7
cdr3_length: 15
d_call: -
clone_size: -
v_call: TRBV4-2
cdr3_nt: TGTGCCAGCAGCCAGGGGGCAGCGGGTTACTACGAGCAGTACTTC
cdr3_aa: CASSQGAAGYYEQYF

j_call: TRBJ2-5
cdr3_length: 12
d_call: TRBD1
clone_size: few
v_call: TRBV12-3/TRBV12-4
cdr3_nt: TGTGCCAGCGGAAACAGGGGTGGGACCCAGTACTTC
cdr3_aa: CASGNRGGTQYF

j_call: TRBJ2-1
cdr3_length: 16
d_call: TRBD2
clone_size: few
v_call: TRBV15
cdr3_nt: TGTGCCACCAGCACTACCTTAGCGGGGGGGCGGAATGAGCAGTTCTTC
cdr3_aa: CATSTTLAGGRNEQFF

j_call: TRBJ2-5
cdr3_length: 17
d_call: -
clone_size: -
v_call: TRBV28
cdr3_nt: TGTGCCAGCAATTTCCGGACGGGGAGGAGGGTCCAAGAGACCCAGTACTTC
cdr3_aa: CASNFRTGRRVQETQYF

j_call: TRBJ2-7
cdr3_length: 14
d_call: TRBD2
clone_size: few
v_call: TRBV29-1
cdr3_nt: TGCAGCGTTGAAAGTACTAGCGGGTTCTACGAGCAGTACTTC
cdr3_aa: CSVESTSGFYEQYF

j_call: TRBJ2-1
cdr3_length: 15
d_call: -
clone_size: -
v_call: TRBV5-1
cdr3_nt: TGCGCCAGCAGCTTGGGCACCTTCTCCTACAATGAGCAGTTCTTC
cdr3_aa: CASSLGTFSYNEQFF

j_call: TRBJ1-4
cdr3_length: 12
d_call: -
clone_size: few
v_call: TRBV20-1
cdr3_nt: TGCAGTGCTAGAGGGGACTATGAAAAACTGTTTTTT
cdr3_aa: CSARGDYEKLFF

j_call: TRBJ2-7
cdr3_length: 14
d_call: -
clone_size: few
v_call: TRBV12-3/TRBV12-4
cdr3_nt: TGTGCCAGCAGTTGGGGATACCTCTCGGACGAGCAGTACTTC
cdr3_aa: CASSWGYLSDEQYF